One and the same sample provided the 9 T cell receptor beta chains below, sequenced in a study of blood T cell repertoires in COVID-19. Clones were sequenced by immunoSEQ multiplex PCR, and TCRdb holds only the in-frame ones, with some missing. The sample has about 88,000 clones, 80% to 90% seen once; the top ten hold 11%. Material for sequencing was peripheral blood. Receptor source: a man aged 80 or over with acute or convalescent COVID-19.

This clone showed up just once. The CDR3 spells CASSLFGVGQGGTSGNTIYF. CDR3 coding DNA: TGCGCCAGCAGCTTGTTTGGTGTGGGACAGGGGGGGACGTCTGGAAACACCATATATTTT. The chain is built from TRBV5-1 and TRBJ1-3; 11 nucleotides agree with TRBD1. The V gene's germline CDR1 is SGHRS and CDR2 YFSETQ. CDR3 length: 20 residues. The V and J ends lost 1 base and 1 base, in that order; junction bases with no gene match: 13.

This chain connects TRBV7-3 to TRBJ1-1; weak D call: TRBD1 (5 bases). V was pared by 4 bases and J by 4 bases, with 16 bases between. Germline CDR1 reads SGHTA; CDR2 reads FQGTGA. This CDR3 contains 15 residues. The DNA of the CDR3 is TGTGCCAGCAGCTCCGCGGGGGAATTTTCCACTGAAGCTTTCTTT. It encodes CASSSAGEFSTEAFF. The complete variable domain, with remaining parts taken from reference TRBV7-3 and TRBJ1-1, reads GAGVSQTPSNKVTEKGKYVELRCDPISGHTALYWYRQSLGQGPEFLIYFQGTGAADDSGLPNDRFFAVRPEGSVSTLKIQRTERGDSAVYLCASSSAGEFSTEAFFGQGTRLTVV.

V usage is TRBV9 and J usage is TRBJ2-1; TRBD2 matches at 8 bases. Trimming at V came to 0 bases and at J to 2 bases, leaving 1 base not matched to a gene. The CDR3 sequence is 15 residues long. Germline V lookup: CDR1 SGDLS, CDR2 YYNGEE. CDR3 nucleotides: TGTGCCAGCAGCGTAGCGGGAGGGACCTACAATGAGCAGTTCTTC. This sequence encodes CASSVAGGTYNEQFF.

This rearrangement joins TRBV10-2 to TRBJ2-4, with unresolved D. CDR1 and CDR2 from the germline V gene are WSHSY and SAAADI. This CDR3 spans 16 amino acids. V was clipped by 6 bases and J by 0 bases, with 15 bases between them. CDR3 nucleotide sequence: TGCGCCAGCAGGACCCTGCAAACGGGAGCCAAAAACATTCAGTACTTC. It translates to CASRTLQTGAKNIQYF.

J is TRBJ2-6 and V is TRBV6-2 or TRBV6-3, with D unclear. Germline V gene data show CDR1 as MNHEY and CDR2 as SVGEGT. V was trimmed by 2 bases and J by 0 bases, leaving 14 bases between them. CDR3 length: 18 residues. CDR3: CASSYRSPSLSGANVLTF. As DNA, the CDR3 is TGTGCCAGCAGTTACCGCAGTCCTTCCCTCTCTGGGGCCAACGTCCTGACTTTC.

The chain is built from TRBV6-2 or TRBV6-3 and TRBJ1-5; no clear D. Trimming took 6 bases from V and 0 from J, leaving 12 bases between them. CDR1 MNHEY and CDR2 SVGEGT come from the germline V gene. The CDR3 loop spans 15 amino acids. CDR3 in amino acids: CASSRADYSNQPQHF. The CDR3 DNA reads TGTGCCAGCAGCCGGGCCGATTATAGCAATCAGCCCCAGCATTTT.

Only one count was recorded for this clone. The chain is built from TRBV2 and TRBJ1-6, with D hard to call. The CDR3 extends over 14 amino acids. Germline lookup yields CDR1 SNHLY and CDR2 FYNNEI. Trimming took off 6 bases at V and 6 bases at J, with 12 bases between the two ends. The chain's CDR3 is CASSNTHGNSPLHF. As DNA, the CDR3 is TGTGCCAGCAGCAATACCCACGGTAATTCACCCCTCCACTTT.

The CDR3 DNA sequence: TGTGCCAGCAGCTTGATGTTAGCTAACTATGGCTACACCTTC. This sequence encodes CASSLMLANYGYTF. The rearrangement joins TRBV5-6 to TRBJ1-2; D call uncertain. V was trimmed by 1 base and J by 0 bases, leaving 7 bases between them. This CDR3 contains 14 residues. Germline CDR1 is SGHDT and CDR2 is YYEEEE.

This chain links TRBV5-1 with TRBJ2-6; possibly TRBD2 for D (5 bases). The germline V gene has CDR1 SGHRS and CDR2 YFSETQ. Trimming shortened V by 4 bases and J by 0 bases, and 8 bases separated the two germline ends. This CDR3 is built from 15 residues. The CDR3 region is CASSLRGSGANVLTF. The CDR3 coding sequence is TGCGCCAGCAGCCTTCGGGGCTCTGGGGCCAACGTCCTGACTTTC.